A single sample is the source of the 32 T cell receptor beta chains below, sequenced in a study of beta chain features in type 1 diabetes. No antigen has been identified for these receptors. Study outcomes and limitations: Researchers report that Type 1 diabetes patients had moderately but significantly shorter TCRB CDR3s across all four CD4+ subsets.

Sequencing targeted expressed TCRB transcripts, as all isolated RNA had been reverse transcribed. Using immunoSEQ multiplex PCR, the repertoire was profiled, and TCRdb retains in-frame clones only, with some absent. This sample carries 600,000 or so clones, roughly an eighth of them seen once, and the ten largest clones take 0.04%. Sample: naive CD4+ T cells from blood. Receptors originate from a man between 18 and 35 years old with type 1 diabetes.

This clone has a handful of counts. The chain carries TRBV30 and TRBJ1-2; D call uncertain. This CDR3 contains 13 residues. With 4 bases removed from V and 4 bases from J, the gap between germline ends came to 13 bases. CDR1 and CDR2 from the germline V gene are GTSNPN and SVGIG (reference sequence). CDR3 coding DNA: TGTGCCTGGATCGGCGGCAAGAGCTATGGCTACACCTTC. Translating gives CAWIGGKSYGYTF.

In nucleotides, the CDR3 is TGTGCCAGCAGCAGAACCGGGACTAGCGGGAGGGCCTACAATGAGCAGTTCTTC. It translates to CASSRTGTSGRAYNEQFF. The V call is TRBV9, the J call TRBJ2-1, with 16 nucleotides matching TRBD2. V was pared by 4 bases and J by 2 bases, with 6 bases of the junction left unmatched. This CDR3 spans 18 amino acids. Germline V lookup: CDR1 SGDLS, CDR2 YYNGEE.

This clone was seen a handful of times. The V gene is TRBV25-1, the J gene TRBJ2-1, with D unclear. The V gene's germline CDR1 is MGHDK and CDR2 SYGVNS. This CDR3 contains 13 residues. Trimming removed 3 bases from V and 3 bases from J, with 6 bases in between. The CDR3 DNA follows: TGTGCCAGCAGTGACCAGAGCTACAATGAGCAGTTCTTC. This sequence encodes CASSDQSYNEQFF.

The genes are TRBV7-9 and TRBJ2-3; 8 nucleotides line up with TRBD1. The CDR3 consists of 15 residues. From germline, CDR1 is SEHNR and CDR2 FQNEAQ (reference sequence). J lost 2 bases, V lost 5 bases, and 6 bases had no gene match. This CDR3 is CASSTKQGDTDTQYF. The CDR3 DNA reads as TGTGCCAGCAGCACGAAACAGGGGGACACAGATACGCAGTATTTT.

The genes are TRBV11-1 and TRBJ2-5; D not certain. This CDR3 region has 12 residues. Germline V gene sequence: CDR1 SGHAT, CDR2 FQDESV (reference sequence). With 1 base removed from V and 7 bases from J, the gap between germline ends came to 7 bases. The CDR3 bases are TGTGCCAGCAGCTTAGGCTTGGGGACCCAGTACTTC. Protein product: CASSLGLGTQYF. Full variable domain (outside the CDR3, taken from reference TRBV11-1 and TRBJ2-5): EAEVAQSPRYKITEKSQAVAFWCDPISGHATLYWYRQILGQGPELLVQFQDESVVDDSQLPKDRFSAERLKGVDSTLKIQPAELGDSAMYLCASSLGLGTQYFGPGTRLLVL.

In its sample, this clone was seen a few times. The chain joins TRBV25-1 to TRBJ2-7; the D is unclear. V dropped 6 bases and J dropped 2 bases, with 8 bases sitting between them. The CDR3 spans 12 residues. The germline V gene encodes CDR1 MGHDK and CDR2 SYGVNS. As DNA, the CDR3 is TGTGCCAGCAGAAGTTATGCCTACGAGCAGTACTTC. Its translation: CASRSYAYEQYF.

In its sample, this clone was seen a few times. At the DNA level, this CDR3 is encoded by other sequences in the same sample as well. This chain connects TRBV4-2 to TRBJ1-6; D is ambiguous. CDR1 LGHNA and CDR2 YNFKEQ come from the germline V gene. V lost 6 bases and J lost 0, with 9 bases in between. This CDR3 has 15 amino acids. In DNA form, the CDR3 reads TGTGCCAGCAGTCGCGGGAGCTCCTATAATTCACCCCTCCACTTT. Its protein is CASSRGSSYNSPLHF.

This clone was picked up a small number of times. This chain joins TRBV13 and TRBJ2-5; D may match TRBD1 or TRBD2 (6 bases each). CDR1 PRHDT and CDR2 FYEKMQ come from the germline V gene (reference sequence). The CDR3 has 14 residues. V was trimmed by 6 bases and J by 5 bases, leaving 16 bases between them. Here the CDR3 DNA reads TGTGCCAGCAGTACTAAGGGGGGTTACGAGACCCAGTACTTC. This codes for CASSTKGGYETQYF.

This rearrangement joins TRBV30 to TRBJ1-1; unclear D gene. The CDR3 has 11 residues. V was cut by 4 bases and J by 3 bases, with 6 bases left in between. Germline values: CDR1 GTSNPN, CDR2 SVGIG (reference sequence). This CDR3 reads CAWNADTEAFF. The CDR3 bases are TGTGCCTGGAACGCGGACACTGAAGCTTTCTTT. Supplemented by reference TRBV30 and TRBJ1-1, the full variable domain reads SQTIHQWPATLVQPVGSPLSLECTVEGTSNPNLYWYRQAAGRGLQLLFYSVGIGQISSEVPQNLSASRPQDRQFILSSKKLLLSDSGFYLCAWNADTEAFFGQGTRLTVV.

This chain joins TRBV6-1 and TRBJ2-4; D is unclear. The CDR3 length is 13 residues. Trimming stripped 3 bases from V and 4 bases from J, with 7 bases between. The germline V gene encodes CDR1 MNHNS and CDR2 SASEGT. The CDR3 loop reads CASSDGRKNIQYF. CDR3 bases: TGTGCCAGCAGTGACGGGCGGAAAAACATTCAGTACTTC.

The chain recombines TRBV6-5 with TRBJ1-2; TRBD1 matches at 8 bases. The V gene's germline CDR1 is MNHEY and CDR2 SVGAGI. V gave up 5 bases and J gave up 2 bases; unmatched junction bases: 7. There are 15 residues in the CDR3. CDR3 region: CASSRGTGGNYGYTF. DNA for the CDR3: TGTGCCAGCAGTCGCGGGACAGGTGGAAACTATGGCTACACCTTC.

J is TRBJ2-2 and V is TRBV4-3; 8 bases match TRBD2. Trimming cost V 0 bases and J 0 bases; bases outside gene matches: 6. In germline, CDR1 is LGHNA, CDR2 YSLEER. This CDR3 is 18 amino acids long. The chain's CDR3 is CASSQEQQRGSNTGELFF. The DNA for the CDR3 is TGCGCCAGCAGCCAAGAACAACAGCGGGGGTCGAACACCGGGGAGCTGTTTTTT.

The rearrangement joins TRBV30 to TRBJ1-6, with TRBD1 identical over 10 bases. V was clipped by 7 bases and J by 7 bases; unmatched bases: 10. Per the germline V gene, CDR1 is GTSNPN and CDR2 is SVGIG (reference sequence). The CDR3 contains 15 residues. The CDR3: CAFSTGTGENSPLHF. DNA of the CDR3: TGTGCCTTTTCGACCGGGACAGGGGAAAATTCACCCCTCCACTTT. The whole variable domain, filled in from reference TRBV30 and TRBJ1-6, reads SQTIHQWPATLVQPVGSPLSLECTVEGTSNPNLYWYRQAAGRGLQLLFYSVGIGQISSEVPQNLSASRPQDRQFILSSKKLLLSDSGFYLCAFSTGTGENSPLHFGNGTRLTVT.

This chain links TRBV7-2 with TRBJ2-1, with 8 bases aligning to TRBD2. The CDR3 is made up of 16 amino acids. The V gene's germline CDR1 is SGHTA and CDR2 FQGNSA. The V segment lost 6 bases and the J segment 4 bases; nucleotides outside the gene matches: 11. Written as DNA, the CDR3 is TGTGCCAGCAGTCGAAGTCTAGCGGGTATTTACAATGAGCAGTTCTTC. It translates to CASSRSLAGIYNEQFF.

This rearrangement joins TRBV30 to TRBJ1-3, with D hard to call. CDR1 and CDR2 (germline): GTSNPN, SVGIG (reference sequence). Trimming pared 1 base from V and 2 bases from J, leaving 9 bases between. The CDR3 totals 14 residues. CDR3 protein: CAWSDSLAGNTIYF. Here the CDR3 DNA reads TGTGCCTGGAGTGACTCACTTGCTGGAAACACCATATATTTT.

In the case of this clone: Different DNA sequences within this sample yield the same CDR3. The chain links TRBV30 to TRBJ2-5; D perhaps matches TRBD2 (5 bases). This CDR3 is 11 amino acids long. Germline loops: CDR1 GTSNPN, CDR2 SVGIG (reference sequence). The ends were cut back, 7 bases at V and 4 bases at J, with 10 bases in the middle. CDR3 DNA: TGTGCCTCGGGAACGGGAGAGACCCAGTACTTC. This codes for CASGTGETQYF.

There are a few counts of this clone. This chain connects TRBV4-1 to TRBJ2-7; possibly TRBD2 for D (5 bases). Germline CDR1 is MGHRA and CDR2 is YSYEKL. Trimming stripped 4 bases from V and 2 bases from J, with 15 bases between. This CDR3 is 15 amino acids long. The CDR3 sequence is CASSPRGGRTYEQYF. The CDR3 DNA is TGCGCCAGCAGCCCCCGCGGAGGTAGGACCTACGAGCAGTACTTC.

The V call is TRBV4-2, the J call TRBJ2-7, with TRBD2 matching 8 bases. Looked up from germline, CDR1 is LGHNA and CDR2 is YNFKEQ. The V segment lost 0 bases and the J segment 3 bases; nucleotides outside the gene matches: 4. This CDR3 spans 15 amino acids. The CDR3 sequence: CASSQDLGLDYEQYF. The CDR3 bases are TGTGCCAGCAGCCAAGATCTGGGACTAGACTACGAGCAGTACTTC.

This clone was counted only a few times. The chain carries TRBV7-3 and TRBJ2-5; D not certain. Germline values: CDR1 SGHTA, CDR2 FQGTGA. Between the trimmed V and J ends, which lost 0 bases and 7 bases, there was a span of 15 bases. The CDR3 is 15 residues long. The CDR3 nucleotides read TGTGCCAGCAGCTTAACACCTTCCTCTCCCGGGACCCAGTACTTC. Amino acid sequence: CASSLTPSSPGTQYF. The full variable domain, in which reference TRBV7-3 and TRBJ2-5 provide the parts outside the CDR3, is GAGVSQTPSNKVTEKGKYVELRCDPISGHTALYWYRQSLGQGPEFLIYFQGTGAADDSGLPNDRFFAVRPEGSVSTLKIQRTERGDSAVYLCASSLTPSSPGTQYFGPGTRLLVL.

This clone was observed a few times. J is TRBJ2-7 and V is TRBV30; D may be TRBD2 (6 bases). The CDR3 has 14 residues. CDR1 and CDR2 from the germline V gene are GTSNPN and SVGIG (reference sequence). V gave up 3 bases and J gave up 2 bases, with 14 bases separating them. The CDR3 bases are TGTGCCTGGAGCCCGGGACTGAATACCTACGAGCAGTACTTC. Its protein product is CAWSPGLNTYEQYF.

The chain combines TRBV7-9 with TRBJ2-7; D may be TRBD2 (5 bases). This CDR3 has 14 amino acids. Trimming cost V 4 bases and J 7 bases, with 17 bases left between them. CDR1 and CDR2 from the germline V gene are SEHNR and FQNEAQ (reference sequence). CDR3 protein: CASSSSRTLSEQYF. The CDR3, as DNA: TGTGCCAGCAGCTCTTCCCGGACTCTCAGTGAGCAGTACTTC.

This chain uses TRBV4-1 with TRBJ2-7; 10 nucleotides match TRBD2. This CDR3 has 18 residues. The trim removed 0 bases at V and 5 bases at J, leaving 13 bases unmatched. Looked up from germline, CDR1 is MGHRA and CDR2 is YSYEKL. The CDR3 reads CASSQESPSGSLGHEQYF. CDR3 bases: TGCGCCAGCAGCCAAGAGAGTCCTAGCGGGAGTCTTGGGCACGAGCAGTACTTC.

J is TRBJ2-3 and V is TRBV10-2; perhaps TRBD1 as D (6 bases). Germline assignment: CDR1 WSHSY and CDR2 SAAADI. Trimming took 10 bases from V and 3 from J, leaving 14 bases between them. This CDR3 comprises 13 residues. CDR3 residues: CATTRTATDTQYF. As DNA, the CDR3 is TGCGCCACCACGAGGACAGCGACAGATACGCAGTATTTT.

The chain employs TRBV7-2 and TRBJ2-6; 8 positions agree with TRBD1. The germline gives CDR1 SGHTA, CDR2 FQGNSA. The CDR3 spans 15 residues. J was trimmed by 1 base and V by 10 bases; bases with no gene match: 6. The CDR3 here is CATAQGESGANVLTF. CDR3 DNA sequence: TGTGCCACCGCACAGGGGGAGTCTGGGGCCAACGTCCTGACTTTC.

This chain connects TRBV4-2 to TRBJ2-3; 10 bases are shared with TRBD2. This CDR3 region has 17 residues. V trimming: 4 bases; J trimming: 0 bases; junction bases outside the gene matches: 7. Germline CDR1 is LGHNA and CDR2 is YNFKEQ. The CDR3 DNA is TGTGCCAGCAGCCTTTATCTAGCGGGGGCCAGCACAGATACGCAGTATTTT. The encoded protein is CASSLYLAGASTDTQYF.

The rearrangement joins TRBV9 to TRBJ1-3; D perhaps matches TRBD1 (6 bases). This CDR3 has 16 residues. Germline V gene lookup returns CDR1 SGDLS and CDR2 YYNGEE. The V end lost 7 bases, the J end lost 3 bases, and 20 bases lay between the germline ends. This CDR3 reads CASGPPQGNSGNTIYF. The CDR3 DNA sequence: TGTGCCAGCGGGCCTCCACAGGGAAATAGTGGAAACACCATATATTTT. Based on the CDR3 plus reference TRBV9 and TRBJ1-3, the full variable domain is DSGVTQTPKHLITATGQRVTLRCSPRSGDLSVYWYQQSLDQGLQFLIQYYNGEERAKGNILERFSAQQFPDLHSELNLSSLELGDSALYFCASGPPQGNSGNTIYFGEGSWLTVV.

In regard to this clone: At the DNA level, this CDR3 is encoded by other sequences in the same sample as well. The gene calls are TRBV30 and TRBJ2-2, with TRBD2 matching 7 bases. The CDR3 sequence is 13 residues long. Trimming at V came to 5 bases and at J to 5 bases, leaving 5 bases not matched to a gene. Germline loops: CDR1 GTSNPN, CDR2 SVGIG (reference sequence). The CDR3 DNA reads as TGTGCCTGGTCCCGGGGAGGGACCGGGGAGCTGTTTTTT. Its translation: CAWSRGGTGELFF.

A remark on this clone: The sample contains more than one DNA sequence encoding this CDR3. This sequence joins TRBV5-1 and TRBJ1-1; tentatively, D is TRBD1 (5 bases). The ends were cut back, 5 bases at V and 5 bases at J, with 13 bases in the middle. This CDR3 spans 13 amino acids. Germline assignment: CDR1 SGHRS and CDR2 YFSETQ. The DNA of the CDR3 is TGCGCCAGCAGTTCAGGGATTGGAACTGAAGCTTTCTTT. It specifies CASSSGIGTEAFF.

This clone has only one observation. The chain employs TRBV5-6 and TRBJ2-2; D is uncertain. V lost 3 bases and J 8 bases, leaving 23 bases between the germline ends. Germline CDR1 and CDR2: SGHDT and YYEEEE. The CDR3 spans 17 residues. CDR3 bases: TGTGCCAGCAGCTCCCTCATCAGGACCGGCGGCGTGGGGGAGCTGTTTTTT. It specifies CASSSLIRTGGVGELFF.

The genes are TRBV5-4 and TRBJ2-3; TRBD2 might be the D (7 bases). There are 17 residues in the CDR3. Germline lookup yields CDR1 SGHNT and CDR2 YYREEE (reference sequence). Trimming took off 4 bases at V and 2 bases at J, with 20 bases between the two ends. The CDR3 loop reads CASSIYKGGPSTDTQYF. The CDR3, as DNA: TGTGCCAGCAGCATCTACAAGGGGGGGCCTTCCACAGATACGCAGTATTTT.

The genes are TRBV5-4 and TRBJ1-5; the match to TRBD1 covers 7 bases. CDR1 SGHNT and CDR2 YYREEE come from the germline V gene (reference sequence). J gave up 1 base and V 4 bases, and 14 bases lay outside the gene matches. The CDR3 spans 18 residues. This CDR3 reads CASSSRQGALGSNQPQHF. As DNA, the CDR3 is TGTGCCAGCAGCAGTCGACAGGGAGCACTTGGGAGCAATCAGCCCCAGCATTTT.

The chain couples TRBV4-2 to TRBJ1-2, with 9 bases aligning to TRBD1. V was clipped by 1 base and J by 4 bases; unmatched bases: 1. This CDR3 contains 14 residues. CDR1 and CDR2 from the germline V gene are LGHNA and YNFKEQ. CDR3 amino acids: CASSQAQGAYGYTF. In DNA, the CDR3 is TGTGCCAGCAGCCAAGCACAGGGGGCCTATGGCTACACCTTC.